The 23 T cell receptor beta chains listed next were all sequenced from one sample in a study of blood T cell repertoires in COVID-19. Here immunoSEQ multiplex PCR was the method, and the copy in TCRdb shows in-frame clones only, minus some. The sample records fewer than 150,000 clones, roughly four fifths being singletons. Sequencing used peripheral blood. The origin of the receptors is a human donor in a cohort sampled during active COVID-19.

Many counts were recorded for this clone. The chain links TRBV9 to TRBJ2-1, with D possibly being TRBD1 (6 bases). Germline loops: CDR1 SGDLS, CDR2 YYNGEE. The CDR3 has 15 residues. The V gene lost 0 bases and the J gene lost 5 bases, with 12 bases spanning the gap. The CDR3, as DNA: TGTGCCAGCAGCGTAGGCTGGGGGCCCAACAATGAGCAGTTCTTC. Amino acid sequence: CASSVGWGPNNEQFF.

The gene calls are TRBV7-2 and TRBJ2-3; D perhaps matches TRBD1 (5 bases). The CDR3 spans 14 residues. Germline lookup yields CDR1 SGHTA and CDR2 FQGNSA. Between the trimmed V and J ends, which lost 7 bases and 4 bases, there was a span of 15 bases. CDR3 protein: CASTPRDSADTQYF. The CDR3 DNA is TGTGCCAGCACCCCCAGGGATTCCGCAGATACGCAGTATTTT.

This clone has a handful of counts. The chain combines TRBV29-1 with TRBJ2-3, with 9 bases aligning to TRBD1. V lost 7 bases to trimming and J lost 4 bases; unmatched junction nucleotides: 9. The CDR3 is made up of 14 amino acids. From germline, CDR1 is SQVTM and CDR2 ANQGSEA. Here the CDR3 DNA reads TGCAGCGCCACAGGGGGCGCTACGGCAGATACGCAGTATTTT. This translates into CSATGGATADTQYF.

The V and J genes are TRBV7-9 and TRBJ2-3; D is uncertain. V was cut by 2 bases and J by 2 bases, with 11 bases left in between. Germline CDR1 reads SEHNR; CDR2 reads FQNEAQ (reference sequence). The CDR3 consists of 15 residues. CDR3 region: CASSLSTLFTDTQYF. As DNA, the CDR3 is TGTGCCAGCAGCTTAAGCACTCTGTTCACAGATACGCAGTATTTT. The full variable domain, in which reference TRBV7-9 and TRBJ2-3 provide the parts outside the CDR3, is DTGVSQNPRHKITKRGQNVTFRCDPISEHNRLYWYRQTLGQGPEFLTYFQNEAQLEKSRLLSDRFSAERPKGSFSTLEIQRTEQGDSAMYLCASSLSTLFTDTQYFGPGTRLTVL.

The rearrangement links TRBV28 to TRBJ1-1; D might be TRBD1 (6 bases). The V gene's germline CDR1 is MDHEN and CDR2 SYDVKM. Trimming removed 4 bases at V and 1 base at J, with 10 bases between. CDR3 length: 14 amino acids. In DNA form, the CDR3 reads TGTGCCAGCAGTTCGCCAGGGGAGAACACTGAAGCTTTCTTT. Its protein is CASSSPGENTEAFF.

J is TRBJ2-7 and V is TRBV6-6, with a possible D match to TRBD1 (6 bases). CDR1 and CDR2 (germline): MNHNY, SVGAGI (reference sequence). The germline V and J ends were trimmed by 5 bases and 3 bases, with 17 bases remaining between them. This CDR3 has 15 residues. This CDR3 reads CASSPGAAGFYEQYF. Here the CDR3 DNA reads TGTGCCAGCAGTCCAGGGGCCGCTGGATTCTACGAGCAGTACTTC.

This rearrangement joins TRBV21-1 to TRBJ2-3; the table's D gene call, TRBD2, was not cross checked with the DNA. TRBV21-1 corresponds to a pseudogene. CDR3 length: 13 amino acids. Here the CDR3 DNA reads TGTGCCGTCGGGAGCACTAGCACAGATACGCAGTATTTT. Amino acids: CAVGSTSTDTQYF.

This chain uses TRBV19 with TRBJ2-1, with 13 bases that match TRBD2. This CDR3 has 15 residues. CDR1 and CDR2 from the germline V gene are LNHDA and SQIVND (reference sequence). With 11 bases clipped from V and 7 bases from J, the junction kept 11 bases outside the gene matches. The CDR3 reads CASRTSGGFLNEQFF. In nucleotides, the CDR3 is TGTGCCTCACGGACTAGCGGGGGCTTTTTGAATGAGCAGTTCTTC.

This sequence joins TRBV7-2 and TRBJ2-5; 8 positions agree with TRBD1. The V gene end was trimmed by 6 bases and the J gene end by 5 bases; junction bases not matched to a gene: 8. The germline V gene has CDR1 SGHTA and CDR2 FQGNSA. This CDR3 region has 14 residues. The CDR3 sequence: CASSLRQGWETQYF. DNA for the CDR3: TGTGCCAGCAGTCTTCGACAGGGGTGGGAGACCCAGTACTTC.

The J gene is TRBJ2-1, the V gene TRBV6-4; possible D gene TRBD2, 6 bases. Germline V lookup: CDR1 MRHNA, CDR2 SNTAGT. The CDR3 contains 15 residues. With 2 bases removed from V and 7 bases from J, the gap between germline ends came to 15 bases. The DNA for the CDR3 is TGTGCCAGCAGTGACCCTTCGCGGGGAGGAAATGAGCAGTTCTTC. Its protein is CASSDPSRGGNEQFF.

This rearrangement joins TRBV18 to TRBJ2-1, with unresolved D. Trimming shortened V by 1 base and J by 8 bases, and 6 bases separated the two germline ends. The CDR3 covers 12 residues. Germline V gene lookup returns CDR1 KGHSH and CDR2 LQKENI. Written as DNA, the CDR3 is TGTGCCAGCTCACCACAGAGGTATGAGCAGTTCTTC. Translating it yields CASSPQRYEQFF.

V is TRBV25-1 and J is TRBJ1-1; TRBD1 agrees at 8 bases. The CDR3 length is 13 residues. The germline V gene has CDR1 MGHDK and CDR2 SYGVNS. Trimming cost V 5 bases and J 7 bases; bases outside gene matches: 6. DNA of the CDR3: TGTGCCAGCAGTCCCAGGGGGCGCGGTGAAGCTTTCTTT. It codes for CASSPRGRGEAFF.

The chain has TRBV5-1 and TRBJ2-1, with TRBD2 matching 7 bases. The CDR3 loop spans 12 amino acids. CDR1 and CDR2 (germline): SGHRS, YFSETQ. Trimming cost V 3 bases and J 12 bases; bases outside gene matches: 6. The chain's CDR3 is CASSWEGLPQFF. Here the CDR3 DNA reads TGCGCCAGCAGCTGGGAGGGTCTTCCGCAGTTCTTC.

The CDR3 DNA reads as TGTGCCAGCAGTCCGGGACAGGGACAGCCCCAGCATTTT. It yields the protein CASSPGQGQPQHF. This chain uses TRBV12-3 or TRBV12-4 with TRBJ1-5; 9 bases are a match to TRBD1. CDR3 length: 13 residues. With 5 bases clipped from V and 7 bases from J, the junction kept 3 bases outside the gene matches.

For the CDR3, the DNA is TGCGCCAGCAGCCAAGATCGGACTAGCGGGGGCCCGAGCTCCTACAATGAGCAGTTCTTC. This codes for CASSQDRTSGGPSSYNEQFF. The chain links TRBV4-1 to TRBJ2-1; 13 bases are shared with TRBD2. The V gene's germline CDR1 is MGHRA and CDR2 YSYEKL. This CDR3 contains 20 residues. V lost 0 bases to trimming and J lost 0 bases; unmatched junction nucleotides: 8.

The chain has TRBV18 and TRBJ1-6; maybe TRBD1 (5 bases). Trimming pared 5 bases from V and 3 bases from J, leaving 11 bases between. CDR1 is KGHSH, CDR2 LQKENI, per germline. CDR3 size: 15 residues. CDR3 bases: TGTGCCAGCTCAACAGACAGACTCTATAATTCACCCCTCCACTTT. Translated: CASSTDRLYNSPLHF. The complete variable domain, with remaining parts taken from reference TRBV18 and TRBJ1-6, reads NAGVMQNPRHLVRRRGQEARLRCSPMKGHSHVYWYRQLPEEGLKFMVYLQKENIIDESGMPKERFSAEFPKEGPSILRIQQVVRGDSAAYFCASSTDRLYNSPLHFGNGTRLTVT.

V gene TRBV27 combines with J gene TRBJ2-3; 9 nucleotides match TRBD2. Germline assignment: CDR1 MNHEY and CDR2 SMNVEV (reference sequence). V lost 5 bases, J lost 2 bases, and 2 bases stayed unmatched. The CDR3 totals 14 residues. In DNA, the CDR3 is TGTGCCAGCAGTAGCGGGGGGTACACAGATACGCAGTATTTT. This encodes CASSSGGYTDTQYF.

V usage is TRBV5-5 and J usage is TRBJ1-4; TRBD1 agrees at 8 bases. In germline, CDR1 is SGHKS, CDR2 YYEKEE (reference sequence). The CDR3 is 14 residues long. Losses at the gene ends were 2 bases for V and 8 bases for J; bases not matched to a gene: 5. The CDR3 sequence: CASSFDRGGEKLFF. The CDR3 nucleotides read TGTGCCAGCAGCTTCGACAGGGGAGGCGAAAAACTGTTTTTT. The entire variable domain, with the rest obtained from reference TRBV5-5 and TRBJ1-4, is as follows: DAGVTQSPTHLIKTRGQQVTLRCSPISGHKSVSWYQQVLGQGPQFIFQYYEKEERGRGNFPDRFSARQFPNYSSELNVNALLLGDSALYLCASSFDRGGEKLFFGSGTQLSVL.

This rearrangement joins TRBV4-1 to TRBJ2-2; a weak D match, TRBD2 (5 bases). Trimming removed 1 base at V and 5 bases at J, with 14 bases between. In germline, CDR1 is MGHRA, CDR2 YSYEKL. This CDR3 spans 16 amino acids. The chain's CDR3 is CASSQVKGGLTGELFF. The CDR3 DNA reads as TGCGCCAGCAGCCAAGTAAAGGGCGGGTTAACCGGGGAGCTGTTTTTT.

J is TRBJ2-7 and V is TRBV5-8, with D possibly being TRBD2 (5 bases). In germline, CDR1 is SGHTS, CDR2 YDEGEE. This CDR3 comprises 13 residues. Trimming pared 4 bases from V and 3 bases from J, leaving 11 bases between. The CDR3, as DNA: TGTGCCAGCAGCATAGGAGGAAACTACGAGCAGTACTTC. It is translated as CASSIGGNYEQYF.

The chain uses TRBV3-1 (or the pseudogene TRBV3-2) and TRBJ2-1; D is ambiguous. The CDR3 length is 12 residues. CDR1 LGHDT and CDR2 YNNKEL come from the germline V gene (reference sequence). V lost 5 bases and J 5 bases, leaving 7 bases between the germline ends. The CDR3 coding sequence is TGTGCCAGCAGCACAGTAGACAATGAGCAGTTCTTC. Residues: CASSTVDNEQFF.

This rearrangement joins TRBV11-2 to TRBJ2-3, with TRBD2 as a possible D gene (6 bases). With 0 bases removed from V and 3 bases from J, the gap between germline ends came to 13 bases. The CDR3 spans 16 residues. CDR1 and CDR2 from the germline V gene are SGHAT and FQNNGV. The CDR3: CASSLEGGVGTDTQYF. For the CDR3, the DNA is TGTGCCAGCAGCTTAGAGGGGGGAGTAGGGACAGATACGCAGTATTTT.

The chain combines TRBV7-3 with TRBJ2-2; D is possibly TRBD1 (5 bases). This CDR3 has 14 residues. V was clipped by 2 bases and J by 6 bases, with 10 bases between them. In germline, CDR1 is SGHTA, CDR2 FQGTGA. The CDR3 nucleotides read TGTGCCAGCAGCTTATCCAGGGTGGCCGGGGAGCTGTTTTTT. This gives the protein CASSLSRVAGELFF.